Here is one T cell receptor (beta chain) with its context. No antigen is known for it. This record comes from a study of glioma-infiltrating T cells. Points from the study as a whole: Tissue and blood shared very few CDR3 sequences. Non-neoplastic patients had below-expected tissue-blood divergence, while all gliomas exceeded expectation.

TCR alpha and beta CDR3 regions were amplified from RNA using iRepertoire nested multiplex PCR. Input was about 95-400 ng of tissue mRNA or PBMC total RNA. TCRdb re-called the multiplex PCR reads with MiXCR, one entry per CDR3 protein. The repertoire holds a few thousand distinct CDR3 sequences, 25% to 40% seen once, with around 7.8% in the top ten. The V gene lost 6 bases and the J gene lost 1 base, with 9 bases spanning the gap. The CDR3 has 13 amino acids. Per the germline V gene, CDR1 is MDHEN and CDR2 is SYDVKM. The V call is TRBV28, the J call TRBJ1-1; no clear D gene. The clonotype comes from a human donor with low-grade glioma or glioblastoma, undergoing nonglioma brain surgery, or in good health (not recorded which). The source material was glioma tissue, nonneoplastic brain tissue, or PBMCs (not recorded which). The CDR3 DNA follows: TGTGCCAGCAGGCCAGATCCGAACACTGAAGCTTTCTTT. Protein product: CASRPDPNTEAFF.